Here is one T cell receptor beta chain with its context. CDR1 and CDR2 (germline): SGHNT, YYREEE (reference sequence). V lost 4 bases to trimming and J lost 1 base, with 11 bases between them. This CDR3 contains 14 residues. Produced via immunoSEQ multiplex PCR; TCRdb's table is partial and in-frame only. The table includes about 170,000 clones, 88% detected once. This sample stems from a study of control samples from healthy donors and cancer patients. The sequence came from a woman younger than 45 in good health. The chain recombines TRBV5-4 with TRBJ1-2; the D is unclear. Sample: blood. The CDR3 coding sequence is TGTGCCAGCAGCCACCTGATTTATAACTATGGCTACACCTTC. Translation: CASSHLIYNYGYTF.